Following are 10 T cell receptor beta chains from one sample sequenced in a study of T cells in Graves' hyperthyroidism and ophthalmopathy. Amplified TCR beta CDR3 regions came from RNA transcripts. When the TCR CDR3 underwent first-round RT-PCR, the HTBI primer set was used. TCRdb redid the calling of the multiplex PCR reads with MiXCR, one entry per CDR3 protein. The table shows about 500,000 distinct CDR3 sequences, with about 16% occurring only once. Sequencing was carried out using blood. The receptors stem from a woman between 25 and 40 years old with Graves' ophthalmopathy.

Ten or more counts support this clonotype. This chain links TRBV28 with TRBJ2-1; D unresolved. Germline CDR1 reads MDHEN; CDR2 reads SYDVKM. V shed 5 bases and J shed 8 bases, with 4 bases lying between them. The CDR3 is 10 residues long. The CDR3 bases are TGTGCCAGCAGTCTCCATGAGCAGTTCTTC. This sequence encodes CASSLHEQFF.

This clonotype occurred many times. V and J are TRBV18 and TRBJ1-3; tentatively, D is TRBD1 (5 bases). V gave up 0 bases and J gave up 2 bases, with 8 bases separating them. This CDR3 is built from 15 residues. Germline CDR1 reads KGHSH; CDR2 reads LQKENI. CDR3 residues: CASSPPGDPGNTIYF. The CDR3 bases are TGTGCCAGCTCACCACCGGGGGACCCTGGAAACACCATATATTTT.

CDR3 amino acids: CASRGRENTGELFF. The CDR3 region has the DNA TGTGCCAGTAGGGGCAGAGAGAACACCGGGGAGCTGTTTTTT. The chain links TRBV19 to TRBJ2-2; D is ambiguous. The V gene's germline CDR1 is LNHDA and CDR2 SQIVND (reference sequence). The CDR3 has 14 residues. The germline V and J ends were trimmed by 6 bases and 1 base, with 9 bases remaining between them.

The table lists this clonotype with a few counts. This chain connects TRBV4-2 to TRBJ2-7, with TRBD2 as a possible D gene (5 bases). The length of the CDR3 is 13 residues. The germline CDR1 and CDR2 sequences are LGHNA and YNFKEQ. The V gene lost 3 bases and the J gene lost 6 bases, with 12 bases spanning the gap. DNA for the CDR3: TGTGCCAGCAGCCAGTATTATGGGAGCGAGCAGTACTTC. Its translation: CASSQYYGSEQYF.

This clonotype was detected ten times or more. The chain recombines TRBV20-1 with TRBJ2-3, with 12 bases fitting TRBD2. CDR3 size: 15 residues. Trimming took 3 bases from V and 4 from J; bases not matched to a gene: 5. Germline CDR1 reads DFQATT; CDR2 reads SNEGSKA (reference sequence). The CDR3 sequence is CSASTLAGGPDTQYF. In DNA form, the CDR3 reads TGCAGTGCTAGCACTCTAGCGGGAGGGCCAGATACGCAGTATTTT.

At least ten counts were recorded for this clonotype. The chain recombines TRBV12-3 or TRBV12-4 with TRBJ2-1; 7 bases agree with TRBD2. This CDR3 spans 14 amino acids. With V trimmed by 9 bases and J by 8 bases, 13 bases remained unmatched. The CDR3 region has the DNA TGTGCCAGTCGCCTTACCCGACTAGCCGATGAGCAGTTCTTC. Protein product: CASRLTRLADEQFF.

This clonotype occurred a few times. This chain uses TRBV4-3 with TRBJ2-5, with 12 nucleotides matching TRBD2. CDR3 length equals 17 residues. V dropped 0 bases and J dropped 2; count of bases not matched to a gene: 4. Looked up from germline, CDR1 is LGHNA and CDR2 is YSLEER. The CDR3 is CASSQDWLAGGQETQYF. The CDR3 region has the DNA TGCGCCAGCAGCCAAGATTGGCTAGCGGGAGGGCAAGAGACCCAGTACTTC.

This clonotype was picked up many times. The chain combines TRBV20-1 with TRBJ2-3, with D possibly TRBD1 on 8 matching bases. Germline CDR1 DFQATT, CDR2 SNEGSKA (reference sequence). V lost 3 bases and J 3 bases, leaving 25 bases between the germline ends. The CDR3 length is 18 residues. CDR3 protein: CSASGTGGTSGDTDTQYF. For the CDR3, the DNA is TGCAGTGCTAGTGGAACAGGGGGTACGAGCGGGGATACAGATACGCAGTATTTT.

The table lists this clonotype with many counts. The chain combines TRBV11-3 with TRBJ2-5; unclear D gene. This CDR3 has 13 residues. V was trimmed by 4 bases and J by 3 bases, leaving 9 bases between them. The germline V gene encodes CDR1 SGHNT and CDR2 YENEEA. CDR3 region: CASSSVGEETQYF. For the CDR3, the DNA is TGTGCCAGCAGCTCCGTAGGTGAAGAGACCCAGTACTTC.

This clonotype was observed at least ten times. V and J are TRBV7-9 and TRBJ2-3; D not resolved. The CDR3 contains 15 residues. CDR1 is SEHNR, CDR2 FQNEAQ, per germline (reference sequence). V was cut by 1 base and J by 5 bases, with 13 bases left in between. CDR3 in DNA: TGTGCCAGCAGCTTAGAGGTTGGAACTGGAGATACGCAGTATTTT. Translation gives CASSLEVGTGDTQYF.